The clone carrying this TCR beta chain was observed a handful of times. Its antigen remains unknown. The CDR3 length is 16 residues. The germline CDR1 and CDR2 sequences are LGHDT and YNNKEL (reference sequence). V was clipped by 1 base and J by 5 bases, with 17 bases between them. The data originate from a study of blood T cells in healthy people across ages. Whole-study findings and limits: TCR beta diversity correlated strongly with naive T cell percentage.

Isolation recovered at least 7 million PBMCs from every sample. Primed by a sample-barcoded 5' primer and a J-beta primer mix, a second PCR proceeded for 7 to 11 cycles. From the 5' RACE reads, TCRdb called clonotypes with MiXCR, one entry per CDR3 protein. The data show 540,000 or so distinct CDR3 sequences, approximately 27% seen once. This receptor was obtained from a woman in her seventies in good health. The sequencing sample was made of blood. The rearrangement links TRBV3-1 to TRBJ1-2, with a weak D call TRBD1 (6 bases). CDR3 bases: TGTGCCAGCAGCCAAGGACCCCGGGACAAGCCTTATGGCTACACCTTC. This translates into CASSQGPRDKPYGYTF.